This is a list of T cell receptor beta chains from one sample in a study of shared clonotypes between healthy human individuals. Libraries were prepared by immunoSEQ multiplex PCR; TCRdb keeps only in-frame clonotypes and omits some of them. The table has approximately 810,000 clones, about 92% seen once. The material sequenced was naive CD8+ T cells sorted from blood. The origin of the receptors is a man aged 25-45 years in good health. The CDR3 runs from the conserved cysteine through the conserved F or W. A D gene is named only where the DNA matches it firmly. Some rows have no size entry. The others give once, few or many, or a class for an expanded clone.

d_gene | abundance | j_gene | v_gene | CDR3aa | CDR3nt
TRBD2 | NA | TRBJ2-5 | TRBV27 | CASSLLGEGEETQYF | TGTGCCAGCAGTTTACTCGGGGAGGGTGAAGAGACCCAGTACTTC
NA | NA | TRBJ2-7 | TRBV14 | CASSQDKYDRSTYEQYF | TGTGCCAGCAGCCAAGACAAATATGACAGGTCAACCTACGAGCAGTACTTC
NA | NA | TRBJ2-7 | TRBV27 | CATRGVAAAYEQYF | TGTGCCACCAGGGGGGTAGCGGCAGCCTACGAGCAGTACTTC
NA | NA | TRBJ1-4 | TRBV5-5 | CASSLPGKKLFF | TGTGCCAGCAGCTTGCCGGGAAAAAAACTGTTTTTT
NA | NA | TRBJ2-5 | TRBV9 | CASSVEGGTPQETQYF | TGTGCCAGCAGCGTAGAAGGGGGGACACCGCAAGAGACCCAGTACTTC
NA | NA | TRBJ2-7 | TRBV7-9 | CASSLALGSPYEQYF | TGTGCCAGCAGCTTAGCGCTAGGCAGTCCCTACGAGCAGTACTTC
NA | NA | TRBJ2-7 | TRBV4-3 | CASSQEQGFAEQYF | TGCGCCAGCAGCCAAGAGCAGGGGTTCGCCGAGCAGTACTTC
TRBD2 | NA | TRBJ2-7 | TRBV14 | CASSSTLAGVPSYEQYF | TGTGCCAGCAGCAGTACTTTAGCGGGAGTCCCCTCCTACGAGCAGTACTTC
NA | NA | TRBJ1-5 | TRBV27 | CASSLLAGAGQPQHF | TGTGCCAGCAGTTTATTAGCCGGGGCGGGTCAGCCCCAGCATTTT
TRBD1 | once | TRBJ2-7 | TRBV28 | CASSSEGWTGFNYEQYF | TGTGCCAGCAGTTCCGAGGGCTGGACAGGGTTTAACTACGAGCAGTACTTC
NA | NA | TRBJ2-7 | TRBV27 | CASSRGRKGLREYF | TGTGCCAGCAGTCGGGGTCGTAAGGGTCTCCGGGAGTACTTC
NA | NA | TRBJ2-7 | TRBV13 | CASSNPGQGTYEQYF | TGTGCCAGCAGCAACCCGGGACAAGGGACCTACGAGCAGTACTTC
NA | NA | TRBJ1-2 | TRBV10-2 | CASGTGKFYGYTF | TGCGCCAGCGGAACAGGCAAGTTCTATGGCTACACCTTC
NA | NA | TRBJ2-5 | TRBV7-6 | CASSLGGGDQETQYF | TGTGCCAGCAGCTTAGGAGGTGGAGACCAAGAGACCCAGTACTTC
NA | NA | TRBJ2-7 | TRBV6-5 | CASSYSRTNSYEQYF | TGTGCCAGCAGTTACTCGCGCACAAATTCCTACGAGCAGTACTTC
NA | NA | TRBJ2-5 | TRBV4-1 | CASSQPDLGIEGETQYF | TGCGCCAGCAGCCAACCGGACTTGGGGATCGAGGGAGAGACCCAGTACTTC
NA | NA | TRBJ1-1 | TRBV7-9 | CASSSQGVQNTEAFF | TGTGCCAGCAGCTCACAGGGTGTGCAGAACACTGAAGCTTTCTTT
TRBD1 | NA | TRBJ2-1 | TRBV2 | CASSARDRLSWVSYNEQFF | TGTGCCAGCAGTGCTAGGGACAGATTGTCGTGGGTTTCCTACAATGAGCAGTTCTTC
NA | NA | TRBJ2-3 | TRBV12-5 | CASGQWDTDTQYF | TGTGCTAGTGGTCAATGGGACACAGATACGCAGTATTTT
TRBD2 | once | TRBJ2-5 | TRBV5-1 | CASSLTGRAQETQYF | TGCGCCAGCAGCTTGACCGGGAGGGCCCAAGAGACCCAGTACTTC
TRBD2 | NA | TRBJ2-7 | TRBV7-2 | CASSLPTTSGSPYEQYF | TGTGCCAGCAGCTTACCGACGACTAGCGGGAGCCCCTACGAGCAGTACTTC
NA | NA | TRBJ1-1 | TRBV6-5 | CASSFNRNTEAFF | TGTGCCAGCAGTTTCAACAGGAACACTGAAGCTTTCTTT
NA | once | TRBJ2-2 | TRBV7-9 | CASSLRAGGELFF | TGTGCCAGCAGCCTCAGGGCCGGCGGGGAGCTGTTTTTT
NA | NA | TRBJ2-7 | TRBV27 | CASSLGYEQYF | TGTGCCAGCAGTTTGGGCTACGAGCAGTACTTC
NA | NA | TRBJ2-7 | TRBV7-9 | CASSSTAMGRGLSYEQYF | TGTGCCAGCAGCTCTACCGCGATGGGTCGGGGATTATCCTACGAGCAGTACTTC
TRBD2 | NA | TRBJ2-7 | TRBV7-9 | CASRGTSGKGYEQYF | TGTGCCAGCAGAGGGACTAGCGGGAAAGGCTACGAGCAGTACTTC
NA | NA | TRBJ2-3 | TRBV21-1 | CASGQRTDTQYF | TGTGCCAGTGGCCAGAGAACAGATACGCAGTATTTT
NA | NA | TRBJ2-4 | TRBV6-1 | CASSPPPYLPLRYF | TGTGCCAGCAGTCCCCCACCTTATCTCCCGCTCAGATACTTC
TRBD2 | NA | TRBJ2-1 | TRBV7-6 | CASSLAWTSGNNEQFF | TGTGCCAGCAGCTTAGCCTGGACTAGCGGTAACAATGAGCAGTTCTTC
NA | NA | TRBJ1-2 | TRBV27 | CASSMGTANYGYTF | TGTGCCAGCAGTATGGGGACGGCGAACTATGGCTACACCTTC
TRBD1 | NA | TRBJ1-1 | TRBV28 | CASSLRDRAKDTEAFF | TGTGCCAGCAGTCTTAGGGACAGGGCAAAGGACACTGAAGCTTTCTTT
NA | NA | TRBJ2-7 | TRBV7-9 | CASSSTRLGFYEQYF | TGTGCCAGCAGTTCTACACGGCTAGGGTTCTACGAGCAGTACTTC
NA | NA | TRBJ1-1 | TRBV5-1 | CASSLEGPNTEAFF | TGCGCCAGCAGCTTGGAGGGACCGAACACTGAAGCTTTCTTT
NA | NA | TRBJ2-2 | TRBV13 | CASSPNTGELFF | TGTGCCAGCAGCCCAAACACCGGGGAGCTGTTTTTT
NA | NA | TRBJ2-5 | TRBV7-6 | CASSLGKETQYF | TGTGCCAGCAGCTTAGGGAAAGAGACCCAGTACTTC
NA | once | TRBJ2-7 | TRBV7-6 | CASSPTGPLSYEQYF | TGTGCCAGCAGCCCCACAGGGCCTCTGTCCTACGAGCAGTACTTC
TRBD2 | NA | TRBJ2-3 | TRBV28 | CASSFSVSGRAKGFDTDTQYF | TGTGCCAGCAGTTTTTCGGTTAGCGGGAGGGCCAAAGGTTTTGACACAGATACGCAGTATTTT
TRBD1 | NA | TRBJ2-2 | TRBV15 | CATRTGGTGELFF | TGTGCCACCCGTACAGGGGGCACCGGGGAGCTGTTTTTT
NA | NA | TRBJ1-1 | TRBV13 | CASSLILATTNTEAFF | TGTGCCAGCAGCTTAATTTTAGCGACAACTAACACTGAAGCTTTCTTT
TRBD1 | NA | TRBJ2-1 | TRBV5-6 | CASSFTGVNEQFF | TGTGCCAGCAGCTTTACAGGGGTCAATGAGCAGTTCTTC
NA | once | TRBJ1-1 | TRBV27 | CASSLRKSGTEAFF | TGTGCCAGCAGTTTAAGGAAGAGCGGCACTGAAGCTTTCTTT
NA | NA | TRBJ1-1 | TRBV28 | CASSLSGPMSTEAFF | TGTGCCAGCAGTTTATCGGGGCCCATGAGTACTGAAGCTTTCTTT
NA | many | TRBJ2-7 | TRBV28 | CASSGYSYEQYF | TGTGCCAGCAGTGGCTACTCCTACGAGCAGTACTTC
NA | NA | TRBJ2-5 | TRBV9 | CASSVEGGGETQYF | TGTGCCAGCAGCGTAGAGGGGGGAGGTGAGACCCAGTACTTC
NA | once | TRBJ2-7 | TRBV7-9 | CASSLAGSGYEQYF | TGTGCCAGCAGCTTAGCGGGGAGTGGCTACGAGCAGTACTTC
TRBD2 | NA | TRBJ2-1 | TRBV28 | CASSSLAGPSYNEQFF | TGTGCCAGCAGTTCGCTAGCGGGCCCCTCCTACAATGAGCAGTTCTTC
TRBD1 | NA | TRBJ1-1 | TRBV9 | CASSLSGTGGTEAFF | TGTGCCAGCAGCCTGTCCGGGACAGGGGGCACTGAAGCTTTCTTT
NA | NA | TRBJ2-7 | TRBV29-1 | CSVESSGESYEQYF | TGCAGCGTTGAATCGTCAGGGGAGAGCTACGAGCAGTACTTC
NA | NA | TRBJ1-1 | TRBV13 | CASSSTRGTEAFF | TGTGCCAGCAGCTCAACCCGGGGCACTGAAGCTTTCTTT
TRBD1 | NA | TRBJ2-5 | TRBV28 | CASRQTGTGLVGETQYF | TGTGCCAGCAGGCAAACCGGGACAGGGCTAGTTGGGGAGACCCAGTACTTC
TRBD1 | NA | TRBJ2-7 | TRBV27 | CASSPRTGKESYEQYF | TGTGCCAGCAGTCCCCGGACAGGGAAGGAATCCTACGAGCAGTACTTC
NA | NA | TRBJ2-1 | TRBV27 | CASSLFGGFSYNEQFF | TGTGCCAGCAGTTTATTTGGCGGATTCTCCTACAATGAGCAGTTCTTC